Below, 13 T cell receptor beta chains from the same sample are listed, as sequenced in a study of blood T cells in healthy people across ages (dated by TCRdb to the mid-2010s). Libraries came from 5' RACE. The run used an Illumina HiSeq 2500. A second roughly 6 to 12 cycle PCR used a sample-barcoded 5' primer and a J-beta primer mix. The public reads were reanalyzed by TCRdb: fastp trimming at Q25, MiXCR alignment, in-frame beta chains only. Entries that share a CDR3 protein sequence are merged under the most common genes and DNA. The sample contains 580,000 or so distinct CDR3 sequences, more than 45% of them found a single time. The ten largest make up 20% to 25% of the sample. Sequencing was performed on blood. These receptors were taken from a man aged 80 or over in good health.

The chain has TRBV10-3 and TRBJ1-5, with D perhaps TRBD1 (6 bases). There are 13 residues in the CDR3. Trimming took 8 bases from V and 2 from J, leaving 10 bases between them. In germline, CDR1 is ENHRY, CDR2 SYGVKD. The CDR3 DNA sequence: TGTGCCATCCGACAGGACCGCAATCAGCCCCAGCATTTT. Protein product: CAIRQDRNQPQHF.

This rearrangement joins TRBV7-2 to TRBJ2-7; 9 positions match TRBD1. This CDR3 has 14 residues. The V gene's germline CDR1 is SGHTA and CDR2 FQGNSA. Trimming removed 5 bases from V and 6 bases from J; junction bases left unmatched: 8. The CDR3 protein is CASSRDRGVCEQYF. The CDR3 region has the DNA TGTGCCAGCAGCCGCGACAGGGGGGTCTGCGAGCAGTACTTC.

This rearrangement joins TRBV30 to TRBJ2-1, with D maybe TRBD2 (6 bases). Germline loops: CDR1 GTSNPN, CDR2 SVGIG (reference sequence). This CDR3 has 14 residues. The ends were cut back, 0 bases at V and 6 bases at J, with 12 bases in the middle. As DNA, the CDR3 is TGTGCCTGGAGTGTTTTACTCGGGAGCAATGAGCAGTTCTTC. Translating it yields CAWSVLLGSNEQFF.

This clonotype has just a few counts. This sequence joins TRBV6-5 and TRBJ1-2; D not certain. Germline lookup yields CDR1 MNHEY and CDR2 SVGAGI. This CDR3 comprises 13 residues. The V end lost 0 bases, the J end lost 10 bases, and 12 bases lay between the germline ends. The CDR3 loop is CASSYSRAGLYTF. The CDR3 coding sequence is TGTGCCAGCAGTTACTCGAGGGCAGGCCTCTACACCTTC.

The rearrangement links TRBV10-3 to TRBJ2-1; no clear D. Per the germline V gene, CDR1 is ENHRY and CDR2 is SYGVKD. With 1 base removed from V and 6 bases from J, the gap between germline ends came to 7 bases. There are 13 residues in the CDR3. The CDR3 DNA reads TGTGCCATCAGTGAGTGGGGTCCCAATGAGCAGTTCTTC. Its protein is CAISEWGPNEQFF.

Only a few counts were recorded for this clonotype. This chain connects TRBV11-1 to TRBJ1-5; the D gene is possibly TRBD1 (5 bases). Deletions cut 1 base from V and 6 bases from J, with 16 bases between. Per the germline V gene, CDR1 is SGHAT and CDR2 is FQDESV (reference sequence). This CDR3 is built from 16 residues. The CDR3 region is CASSLDRQGWSQPQHF. CDR3 nucleotide sequence: TGTGCCAGCAGCTTAGACCGCCAGGGTTGGAGTCAGCCCCAGCATTTT.

This chain uses TRBV20-1 with TRBJ2-5; 10 bases align to TRBD2. This CDR3 region has 18 residues. J gave up 0 bases and V 1 base, and 11 bases lay outside the gene matches. Germline V lookup: CDR1 DFQATT, CDR2 SNEGSKA (reference sequence). The CDR3 reads CSARVGRLAGDYQETQYF. In DNA form, the CDR3 reads TGCAGTGCTAGAGTCGGTAGGCTAGCGGGAGACTACCAAGAGACCCAGTACTTC.

This rearrangement joins TRBV4-2 to TRBJ1-5, with TRBD1 as a possible D gene (5 bases). Germline CDR1 and CDR2: LGHNA and YNFKEQ. V was cut by 1 base and J by 6 bases, with 10 bases left in between. There are 14 residues in the CDR3. The CDR3 reads CASSQVPGGQPQHF. CDR3 sequence (DNA): TGTGCCAGCAGCCAAGTCCCGGGGGGTCAGCCCCAGCATTTT.

This clonotype was counted a few times. The chain joins TRBV7-9 to TRBJ2-5; D unclear. The CDR3 is 13 amino acids. Trimming removed 5 bases from V and 11 bases from J, with 18 bases in between. The germline CDR1 and CDR2 sequences are SEHNR and FQNEAQ (reference sequence). The CDR3 sequence: CASSVPPMASQYF. The CDR3 DNA is TGTGCCAGCAGCGTCCCCCCGATGGCTTCTCAGTACTTC.

This clonotype turned up a few times. The chain combines TRBV29-1 with TRBJ2-3, with 11 nucleotides matching TRBD2. V gave up 6 bases and J gave up 8 bases; unmatched junction bases: 7. Germline assignment: CDR1 SQVTM and CDR2 ANQGSEA. There are 13 residues in the CDR3. CDR3 nucleotides: TGCAGCGTCGGTCTAGCGGGAGGCGGTACGCAGTATTTT. It yields the protein CSVGLAGGGTQYF.

Remarks on this clonotype: At one end the junction does not follow the germline gene, possibly because of a read error. This chain links TRBV13 with TRBJ1-2; a weak D match, TRBD1 (5 bases). The CDR3 extends over 14 amino acids. Germline CDR1 and CDR2: PRHDT and FYEKMQ (reference sequence). In DNA form, the CDR3 reads TGTGCCAGCAGCTTCGGAGGGGCTAACTATGGCCACACCTTC. Translating gives CASSFGGANYGHTF.

This clonotype turned up a few times. The chain combines TRBV7-2 with TRBJ1-2; TRBD1 matches at 8 bases. Germline CDR1 and CDR2: SGHTA and FQGNSA. The CDR3 spans 17 residues. V was clipped by 5 bases and J by 4 bases; unmatched bases: 15. CDR3 in amino acids: CASSPGQGGARSYGYTF. CDR3 sequence (DNA): TGTGCCAGCAGCCCCGGACAGGGTGGGGCCCGCTCCTATGGCTACACCTTC. The whole variable domain, remainder taken from reference TRBV7-2 and TRBJ1-2, is GAGVSQSPSNKVTEKGKDVELRCDPISGHTALYWYRQSLGQGLEFLIYFQGNSAPDKSGLPSDRFSAERTGGSVSTLTIQRTQQEDSAVYLCASSPGQGGARSYGYTFGSGTRLTVV.

This chain uses TRBV6-2 or TRBV6-3 with TRBJ2-1, with 10 bases lining up with TRBD2. In germline, CDR1 is MNHEY, CDR2 SVGEGT. The CDR3 runs to 13 residues. J gave up 7 bases and V 8 bases, and 5 bases lay outside the gene matches. The CDR3 coding sequence is TGTGCCAGCGGCAGACTAGCGGGTAATGAGCAGTTCTTC. Protein sequence: CASGRLAGNEQFF.